This TCR beta chain was sequenced during a study of OX40 agonist ivuxolimab in advanced cancers. On the study more broadly: Two patients with cutaneous melanoma and one with hepatocellular carcinoma, three in total, showed partial responses.

CDR3 length: 14 amino acids. Trimming at V came to 4 bases and at J to 3 bases, leaving 6 bases not matched to a gene. Germline lookup yields CDR1 SGDLS and CDR2 YYNGEE. Findings and caveats of the study: The 0.1-3.0 mg/kg partial responders had among the lowest clonal expansion. CD4+ and CD8+ blood T cells expanded clonally by week 6 at 0.1 to 3.0 mg/kg. Not determined was the antigen specificity of the expanded peripheral T cells.

The protocol was immunoSEQ multiplex PCR, while the TCRdb copy is restricted to in-frame clones and leaves out a portion. The table shows about 32,000 clones, with around nine tenths occurring only once. On this clone: Its antigen is undetermined.

The chain joins TRBV9 to TRBJ2-5; TRBD2 aligns across 7 bases. The source material was CD4+ or CD8+ T cells sorted from blood, sampled in a trial of the OX40 agonist ivuxolimab. The receptor's source is an adult with an advanced solid tumor such as melanoma, head and neck, liver or kidney cancer. The CDR3 spells CASSSGNSKETQYF. The CDR3 bases are TGTGCCAGCAGCAGCGGGAACAGCAAAGAGACCCAGTACTTC.